This entry concerns a single TCR beta chain. Its antigen is not known. This specimen belongs to a study of T cell repertoires in cytomegalovirus infection. About the research overall: Newly reported HLA-C-restricted and thoroughly characterized HLA-B-restricted CMV epitopes were employed. Public TCR beta signatures provided an indication of both CMV infection and a matching HLA type.

TCRdb fed the reads into MiXCR, producing one record per CDR3 protein. The table lists 450,000 to 600,000 distinct CDR3 sequences, roughly a third of them singletons. General study results and limits: Using cumulative public TCR beta family frequency, the authors identified those who carried CMV together with the relevant HLA. CMV-specific TCR beta clonotypes restricted by HLA-C dominated the ex vivo response.

J lost 2 bases, V lost 6 bases, and 5 bases had no gene match. Germline lookup yields CDR1 ENHRY and CDR2 SYGVKD. The CDR3 spans 14 residues. The chain carries TRBV10-3 and TRBJ2-3, with 7 bases matching TRBD1. The sample in question was cultured PBMCs, obtained from culture after CMV antigen stimulation. The receptor was isolated from a human donor in good health (CMV status not recorded). Some clones in this sample may be carry-over from other donors' samples. CDR3 sequence reads: CAIRPGTDTDTQYF. The CDR3 region has the DNA TGTGCCATCAGGCCAGGGACAGACACAGATACGCAGTATTTT.